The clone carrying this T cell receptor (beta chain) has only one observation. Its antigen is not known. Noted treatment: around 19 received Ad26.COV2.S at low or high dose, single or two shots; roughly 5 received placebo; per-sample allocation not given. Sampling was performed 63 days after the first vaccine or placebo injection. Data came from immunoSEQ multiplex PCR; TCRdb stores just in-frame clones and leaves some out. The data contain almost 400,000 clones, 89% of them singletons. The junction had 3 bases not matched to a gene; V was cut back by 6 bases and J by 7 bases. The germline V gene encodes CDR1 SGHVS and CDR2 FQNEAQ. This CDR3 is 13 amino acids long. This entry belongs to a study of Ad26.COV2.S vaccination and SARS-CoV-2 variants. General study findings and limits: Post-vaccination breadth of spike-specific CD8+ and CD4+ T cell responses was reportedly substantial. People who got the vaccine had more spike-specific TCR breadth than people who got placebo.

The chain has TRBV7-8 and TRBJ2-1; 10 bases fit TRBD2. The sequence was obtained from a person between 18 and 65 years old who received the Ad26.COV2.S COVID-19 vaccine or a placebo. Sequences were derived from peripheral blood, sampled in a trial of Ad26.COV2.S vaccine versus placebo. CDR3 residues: CASRATSGNEQFF. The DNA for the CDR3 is TGTGCCAGCAGGGCGACTAGCGGGAATGAGCAGTTCTTC. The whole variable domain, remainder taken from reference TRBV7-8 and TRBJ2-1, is GAGVSQSPRYKVAKRGQDVALRCDPISGHVSLFWYQQALGQGPEFLTYFQNEAQLDKSGLPSDRFFAERPEGSVSTLKIQRTQQEDSAVYLCASRATSGNEQFFGPGTRLTVL.